The rows below give T cell receptor beta chains drawn from one sample of a study of shared clonotypes between healthy human individuals. The protocol was immunoSEQ multiplex PCR, while the TCRdb copy is restricted to in-frame clones and leaves out a portion. This table has just over 2,000,000 clones, around 96% appearing once. Sequencing was done on a sample of naive CD8+ T cells sorted from blood. These receptors came from a man between 18 and 29 years old in good health. CDR3s include the opening cysteine and the closing phenylalanine or tryptophan. The D gene is left open where the match is weak. Clone size appears in some rows only: once, few, many, or a class for an expanded clone.

d_call: .; v_call: TRBV27; j_call: TRBJ2-1; clone_size: .; cdr3_nt: TGTGCCAGCAGTTTTGTTGGGGGAGCGTCCTACAATGAGCAGTTCTTC; cdr3_aa: CASSFVGGASYNEQFF
d_call: .; v_call: TRBV7-2; j_call: TRBJ1-2; clone_size: .; cdr3_nt: TGTGCCAGCAGCCCTTCTCTAGACAGATCTAACCATGGCTACACCTTC; cdr3_aa: CASSPSLDRSNHGYTF
d_call: .; v_call: TRBV28; j_call: TRBJ2-1; clone_size: .; cdr3_nt: TGTGCCAGCAGTACCACAGGGTACAATGAGCAGTTCTTC; cdr3_aa: CASSTTGYNEQFF
d_call: TRBD1; v_call: TRBV6-5; j_call: TRBJ2-7; clone_size: .; cdr3_nt: TGTGCCAGCAGTGGGACAGGGGGTATGCAGTACTTC; cdr3_aa: CASSGTGGMQYF
d_call: .; v_call: TRBV5-6; j_call: TRBJ2-3; clone_size: .; cdr3_nt: TGTGCCAGCAGCTTGGGCGGGAGCACAGATACGCAGTATTTT; cdr3_aa: CASSLGGSTDTQYF
d_call: .; v_call: TRBV6-5; j_call: TRBJ2-1; clone_size: .; cdr3_nt: TGTGCCAGCAGTCAACTCCCCGATGAGCAGTTCTTC; cdr3_aa: CASSQLPDEQFF
d_call: .; v_call: TRBV28; j_call: TRBJ2-6; clone_size: once; cdr3_nt: TGTGCCAGCAGCCCCGTACAGGGAGCCTTAACTGGGGCCAACGTCCTGACTTTC; cdr3_aa: CASSPVQGALTGANVLTF
d_call: .; v_call: TRBV27; j_call: TRBJ2-7; clone_size: .; cdr3_nt: TGTGCCAGCAGTTTCTCCGCGGGACCTAGGTCCTACGAGCAGTACTTC; cdr3_aa: CASSFSAGPRSYEQYF
d_call: .; v_call: TRBV2; j_call: TRBJ1-1; clone_size: .; cdr3_nt: TGTGCCAGCAGTGAACTGGCAGATGAAGCTTTCTTT; cdr3_aa: CASSELADEAFF
d_call: .; v_call: TRBV4-1; j_call: TRBJ2-2; clone_size: .; cdr3_nt: TGCGCCAGCAGCCACAGAGGCGGGGAGCTGTTTTTT; cdr3_aa: CASSHRGGELFF
d_call: TRBD2; v_call: TRBV13; j_call: TRBJ2-3; clone_size: .; cdr3_nt: TGTGCCAGCAGCTTAAGTGGTAGCGGGAGTACAGATACGCAGTATTTT; cdr3_aa: CASSLSGSGSTDTQYF
d_call: .; v_call: TRBV27; j_call: TRBJ1-2; clone_size: .; cdr3_nt: TGTGCCAGCAGTTTGGGGTTAGGGCTAGGCTACACCTTC; cdr3_aa: CASSLGLGLGYTF
d_call: .; v_call: TRBV4-1; j_call: TRBJ1-4; clone_size: .; cdr3_nt: TGCGCCAGCAGCCAAGGTCCGGGGGATAGTGAAAAACTGTTTTTT; cdr3_aa: CASSQGPGDSEKLFF
d_call: .; v_call: TRBV11-3; j_call: TRBJ2-1; clone_size: .; cdr3_nt: TGTGCCAGCAGCTTGGGAGAGGGGTTGCAGTTCTTC; cdr3_aa: CASSLGEGLQFF
d_call: .; v_call: TRBV13; j_call: TRBJ2-7; clone_size: few; cdr3_nt: TGTGCCAGCAGCTTGAGGCCCGCAGAAGGGCAGTACTTC; cdr3_aa: CASSLRPAEGQYF
d_call: TRBD2; v_call: TRBV6-1; j_call: TRBJ2-3; clone_size: .; cdr3_nt: TGTGCCAGCAGTGCGCTAGCGGGGAGCACAGATACGCAGTATTTT; cdr3_aa: CASSALAGSTDTQYF
d_call: .; v_call: TRBV11-2; j_call: TRBJ2-7; clone_size: .; cdr3_nt: TGTGCCAGCAGCTTAAATCCGATACAAATCAGCTACGAGCAGTACTTC; cdr3_aa: CASSLNPIQISYEQYF
d_call: TRBD2; v_call: TRBV5-4; j_call: TRBJ2-7; clone_size: once; cdr3_nt: TGTGCCAGCAGCTCATCAGGGGCTAGCGGGGACGAGCAGTACTTC; cdr3_aa: CASSSSGASGDEQYF
d_call: TRBD1; v_call: TRBV28; j_call: TRBJ1-5; clone_size: .; cdr3_nt: TGTGCCAGCAGTGCGACAGGGGTTGCTCAGCCCCAGCATTTT; cdr3_aa: CASSATGVAQPQHF
d_call: TRBD1; v_call: TRBV19; j_call: TRBJ2-7; clone_size: .; cdr3_nt: TGTGCCAGTATGGGACAGCACTACGAGCAGTACTTC; cdr3_aa: CASMGQHYEQYF
d_call: TRBD1; v_call: TRBV7-9; j_call: TRBJ2-3; clone_size: .; cdr3_nt: TGTGCCAGCTATCAGCTGGGCAGGGGGACAGATACGCAGTATTTT; cdr3_aa: CASYQLGRGTDTQYF
d_call: .; v_call: TRBV6-6; j_call: TRBJ2-1; clone_size: .; cdr3_nt: TGTGCCAGCAGTGATCTACAGCAGTTCTTC; cdr3_aa: CASSDLQQFF
d_call: .; v_call: TRBV7-8; j_call: TRBJ2-1; clone_size: .; cdr3_nt: TGTGCCAGCAGCCTCTACCCATTTGGATCACAAGGTAGCTCCTACAATGAGCAGTTCTTC; cdr3_aa: CASSLYPFGSQGSSYNEQFF
d_call: .; v_call: TRBV6-5; j_call: TRBJ2-1; clone_size: .; cdr3_nt: TGTGCCAGCAGCTCCGGGATTGAGCAGTTCTTC; cdr3_aa: CASSSGIEQFF
d_call: .; v_call: TRBV23-1; j_call: TRBJ1-2; clone_size: .; cdr3_nt: TGCGCCAGCAGTCAAGATCCTCGGACCCCCGGCTATGGCTACACCTTC; cdr3_aa: CASSQDPRTPGYGYTF
d_call: TRBD1; v_call: TRBV11-3; j_call: TRBJ2-3; clone_size: .; cdr3_nt: TGTGCCAGCAGCTCCACGGGGAGACAGGGAAGGGATGATACGCAGTATTTT; cdr3_aa: CASSSTGRQGRDDTQYF
d_call: .; v_call: TRBV27; j_call: TRBJ2-1; clone_size: .; cdr3_nt: TGTGCCAGCAGTAACCCGACGGTTGCGTCCTACAATGAGCAGTTCTTC; cdr3_aa: CASSNPTVASYNEQFF
d_call: .; v_call: TRBV4-1; j_call: TRBJ1-1; clone_size: .; cdr3_nt: TGCGCCAGCAGCCAAGGGGCCAGCGGGAACACTGAAGCTTTCTTT; cdr3_aa: CASSQGASGNTEAFF
d_call: .; v_call: TRBV2; j_call: TRBJ1-6; clone_size: .; cdr3_nt: TGTGCCCTTCAACCAGGGCTTAATTCACCCCTCCACTTT; cdr3_aa: CALQPGLNSPLHF
d_call: .; v_call: TRBV27; j_call: TRBJ2-1; clone_size: .; cdr3_nt: TGTGCCAGCAGTTTTGGGTTTTTAAATGAGCAGTTCTTC; cdr3_aa: CASSFGFLNEQFF
d_call: .; v_call: TRBV28; j_call: TRBJ1-5; clone_size: once; cdr3_nt: TGTGCCAGCAGTTTATTTCAGGGTGGCAATCAGCCCCAGCATTTT; cdr3_aa: CASSLFQGGNQPQHF
d_call: .; v_call: TRBV13; j_call: TRBJ2-7; clone_size: .; cdr3_nt: TGTGCCAGCAGCTTAGGATTATGGGGGACAACAAGCTCCTACGAGCAGTACTTC; cdr3_aa: CASSLGLWGTTSSYEQYF
d_call: .; v_call: TRBV4-1; j_call: TRBJ1-1; clone_size: .; cdr3_nt: TGCGCCAGCAGCCAAAGTACGGGACCGCGTGACACTGAAGCTTTCTTT; cdr3_aa: CASSQSTGPRDTEAFF
d_call: .; v_call: TRBV29-1; j_call: TRBJ1-2; clone_size: .; cdr3_nt: TGCAGCGTTCCAGGGAACTATGGCTACACCTTC; cdr3_aa: CSVPGNYGYTF
d_call: .; v_call: TRBV6-6; j_call: TRBJ1-4; clone_size: .; cdr3_nt: TGTGCCAGCAGTCTCCGGCCAGCATTAGATGAAAAACTGTTTTTT; cdr3_aa: CASSLRPALDEKLFF
d_call: TRBD2; v_call: TRBV5-6; j_call: TRBJ2-3; clone_size: .; cdr3_nt: TGTGCCAGCAGCGAACCGGGACTAGCGGGAGCTAAGGCGCAGTATTTT; cdr3_aa: CASSEPGLAGAKAQYF
d_call: .; v_call: TRBV6-5; j_call: TRBJ1-6; clone_size: .; cdr3_nt: TGTGCCAGCAGTTACTCCGGGACGGCTAATTCACCCCTCCACTTT; cdr3_aa: CASSYSGTANSPLHF
d_call: TRBD2; v_call: TRBV27; j_call: TRBJ2-3; clone_size: .; cdr3_nt: TGTGCCAGCAGTTCCCTTCTAGCGGGAGTCGAAGATACGCAGTATTTT; cdr3_aa: CASSSLLAGVEDTQYF
d_call: TRBD2; v_call: TRBV5-6; j_call: TRBJ2-7; clone_size: .; cdr3_nt: TGTGCCAGCAGCTTGCCGACTAGCGGGGAGCAGTACTTC; cdr3_aa: CASSLPTSGEQYF
d_call: TRBD2; v_call: TRBV4-1; j_call: TRBJ2-3; clone_size: .; cdr3_nt: TGCGCCAGCAGCCGACTAGCGGGGGGCACAGATACGCAGTATTTT; cdr3_aa: CASSRLAGGTDTQYF
d_call: .; v_call: TRBV30; j_call: TRBJ2-5; clone_size: once; cdr3_nt: TGTGCCTGCCTAGGGGAGACCCAGTACTTC; cdr3_aa: CACLGETQYF
d_call: TRBD1; v_call: TRBV28; j_call: TRBJ2-5; clone_size: .; cdr3_nt: TGTGCCACCAGGGACAGCGAAGAGACCCAGTACTTC; cdr3_aa: CATRDSEETQYF
d_call: TRBD2; v_call: TRBV10-1; j_call: TRBJ2-3; clone_size: .; cdr3_nt: TGCGCCAGCAGTGACCCCGGGACTAGCGGCACAGATACGCAGTATTTT; cdr3_aa: CASSDPGTSGTDTQYF
d_call: .; v_call: TRBV7-8; j_call: TRBJ1-2; clone_size: .; cdr3_nt: TGTGCCAGCAGCTTTTTACTACAAGGCACCCCGAGTATCGGTGGCTACACCTTC; cdr3_aa: CASSFLLQGTPSIGGYTF
d_call: .; v_call: TRBV28; j_call: TRBJ1-6; clone_size: .; cdr3_nt: TGTGCCAGCAGTTTACCAGGGGAGAGCTCCTATAATTCACCCCTCCACTTT; cdr3_aa: CASSLPGESSYNSPLHF
d_call: .; v_call: TRBV7-2; j_call: TRBJ1-2; clone_size: once; cdr3_nt: TGTGCCAGCAGCTTAAACAGGGCCTATGGCTACACCTTC; cdr3_aa: CASSLNRAYGYTF
d_call: .; v_call: TRBV27; j_call: TRBJ2-7; clone_size: .; cdr3_nt: TGTGCCAGCAGTTTATACTCCGGCCTCGAGCAGTACTTC; cdr3_aa: CASSLYSGLEQYF
d_call: .; v_call: TRBV6-1; j_call: TRBJ1-1; clone_size: .; cdr3_nt: TGTGCCAGCAGTGAAACCTCGGTTGGGCAGGCCACTGAAGCTTTCTTT; cdr3_aa: CASSETSVGQATEAFF
d_call: .; v_call: TRBV27; j_call: TRBJ2-7; clone_size: .; cdr3_nt: TGTGCCAGCAGTTTGAATTCGGACGAGCAGTACTTC; cdr3_aa: CASSLNSDEQYF
d_call: .; v_call: TRBV27; j_call: TRBJ2-7; clone_size: .; cdr3_nt: TGTGCCAGCAGTTTATCGTCCGGGGTATCCTACGAGCAGTACTTC; cdr3_aa: CASSLSSGVSYEQYF
d_call: .; v_call: TRBV30; j_call: TRBJ2-3; clone_size: .; cdr3_nt: TGTGCCTGGAGTGGGGGGATAGGGGAGCCTTGGGTGGGAGATACGCAGTATTTT; cdr3_aa: CAWSGGIGEPWVGDTQYF
d_call: TRBD1; v_call: TRBV6-1; j_call: TRBJ2-7; clone_size: .; cdr3_nt: TGTGTTAGTCAGGGACAGGGAGTTTACGAGCAGTACTTC; cdr3_aa: CVSQGQGVYEQYF
d_call: TRBD1; v_call: TRBV2; j_call: TRBJ1-5; clone_size: .; cdr3_nt: TGTGCCAGCAAGCGGGACAGCGAGGGCTGGGAGCGCAATCAGCCCCAGCATTTT; cdr3_aa: CASKRDSEGWERNQPQHF